This TCR beta chain comes out of a study of T cells in Graves' hyperthyroidism and ophthalmopathy. Trimming pared 3 bases from V and 5 bases from J, leaving 13 bases between. Germline V gene sequence: CDR1 MDHEN, CDR2 SYDVKM. The CDR3 length is 14 residues. This clonotype was seen repeatedly, ten times or more. TCR beta CDR3 regions were amplified from RNA. Researchers ran a first-round RT-PCR on the TCR CDR3 using the HTBI primer set. TCRdb called the multiplex PCR reads again in MiXCR, with one record for every CDR3 protein. The sample has 300,000 to 400,000 distinct CDR3 sequences, 14% seen once. Sequenced material: blood. The J gene is TRBJ2-5, the V gene TRBV28, with D possibly TRBD2 on 7 matching bases. The receptor's source is a woman aged 25 to 39 with Graves' ophthalmopathy. This chain's CDR3 is CASSFGGAGETQYF. The CDR3 nucleotides read TGTGCCAGCAGTTTTGGGGGGGCCGGGGAGACCCAGTACTTC.